These 4 T cell receptor beta chains originate from one sample sequenced in a study of post-analysis software for immune sequencing data (dated by TCRdb to between 2014 and 2016). The investigation overall reported the following: Significantly higher frequencies in patients than in controls were found for roughly 5 TRBV segments, including TRBV5-6, TRBV5-1 and TRBV20-1.

The library was generated by PCR. Sequenced using an Illumina HiSeq 2500. To reduce PCR and sequencing biases, unique molecular identifiers were incorporated into the TCR beta cDNA libraries. TCRdb trimmed the raw reads at Q25, called clones with MiXCR and kept productive beta chains. One record per CDR3 amino acid sequence lists the most common genes and DNA. This sample gives hundreds of thousands of distinct CDR3 sequences in total; less than 35% of them show up just once. The ten biggest clones cover approximately 0.6% of the sample. Antigen specificity for these receptors is unknown. Sequenced sample: blood. These receptors all stem from a girl aged 10 to 17 with multiple sclerosis.

The chain employs TRBV4-2 and TRBJ2-3, with TRBD2 identical over 11 bases. Trimming removed 3 bases from V and 2 bases from J; junction bases left unmatched: 16. This CDR3 is 20 amino acids long. Germline CDR1 is LGHNA and CDR2 is YNFKEQ. CDR3 residues: CASSQEGSRASGGNTDTQYF. The CDR3 region has the DNA TGTGCCAGCAGCCAGGAGGGCTCCAGAGCTAGCGGGGGGAACACAGATACGCAGTATTTT.

The chain is built from TRBV5-1 and TRBJ2-7, with D possibly called TRBD1 or TRBD2 (5 bases each). Germline V gene lookup returns CDR1 SGHRS and CDR2 YFSETQ. This CDR3 comprises 15 residues. The V and J ends lost 0 bases and 6 bases respectively, with 16 bases between them. The CDR3 region is CASSLDPGTTREQYF. In nucleotides, the CDR3 is TGCGCCAGCAGCTTGGATCCAGGGACGACTCGCGAGCAGTACTTC.

This clonotype was observed a handful of times. The chain couples TRBV2 to TRBJ2-3; D is perhaps TRBD2 (6 bases). Per the germline V gene, CDR1 is SNHLY and CDR2 is FYNNEI. V lost 9 bases to trimming and J lost 0 bases, with 10 bases between them. The CDR3 is made up of 13 amino acids. The CDR3 coding sequence is TGTGCCAGAGGGACTCTCAGCACAGATACGCAGTATTTT. This gives the protein CARGTLSTDTQYF.

As concerns this clonotype: Germline is not matched at one junction end, which may reflect a read error. CDR3 residues: CSATRQGREQPQHF. The CDR3 nucleotides read TGCAGCGCTACCAGACAGGGACGCGAACAGCCCCAGCATTTT. This chain links TRBV20-1 with TRBJ1-5; 7 nucleotides align to TRBD1. CDR3 length: 14 amino acids. The germline gives CDR1 DFQATT, CDR2 SNEGSKA (reference sequence).